This T cell receptor (beta chain) was profiled in a study of molecular identifiers for immune sequencing clone quantification. Whole-study context: Replicate RNA from about 20,000 or 100,000 naive CD8 T cells formed five aliquots; four were sequenced. Overall study results and limits: Identical barcode-sharing TCR molecules could lead to underestimated sizes for highly expanded clones. Jurkat TCR RNA spiked in from one cell reportedly remained identifiable amid about a million naive cells.

Bulk TCR libraries used previously described methods and listed TCR primers. TCRdb reanalysed the PCR reads using MiXCR and keeps one entry per CDR3 protein. The profile covers around 300,000 distinct CDR3 sequences, with about a quarter appearing a single time and roughly 0.7% taken by the ten largest. Per germline, CDR1 GTSNPN and CDR2 SVGIG (reference sequence). The V segment lost 3 bases and the J segment 4 bases; nucleotides outside the gene matches: 8. The CDR3 loop spans 15 amino acids. In this sample, this clonotype turned up a few times. Its antigen is unknown. The TCR comes from a human donor in good health. Some libraries in this study had Jurkat cell RNA spiked in. V is TRBV30 and J is TRBJ2-2, with 7 bases fitting TRBD1. Sample: naive CD8+ T cells from blood, with Jurkat cell RNA spiked in. Documented subset: FACS-sorted CD8+CD4-CCR7+CD45RA+ naive T cells. Here the CDR3 reads CAWRKGARSTGELFF. CDR3 nucleotide sequence: TGTGCCTGGAGAAAGGGGGCGCGGAGCACCGGGGAGCTGTTTTTT.